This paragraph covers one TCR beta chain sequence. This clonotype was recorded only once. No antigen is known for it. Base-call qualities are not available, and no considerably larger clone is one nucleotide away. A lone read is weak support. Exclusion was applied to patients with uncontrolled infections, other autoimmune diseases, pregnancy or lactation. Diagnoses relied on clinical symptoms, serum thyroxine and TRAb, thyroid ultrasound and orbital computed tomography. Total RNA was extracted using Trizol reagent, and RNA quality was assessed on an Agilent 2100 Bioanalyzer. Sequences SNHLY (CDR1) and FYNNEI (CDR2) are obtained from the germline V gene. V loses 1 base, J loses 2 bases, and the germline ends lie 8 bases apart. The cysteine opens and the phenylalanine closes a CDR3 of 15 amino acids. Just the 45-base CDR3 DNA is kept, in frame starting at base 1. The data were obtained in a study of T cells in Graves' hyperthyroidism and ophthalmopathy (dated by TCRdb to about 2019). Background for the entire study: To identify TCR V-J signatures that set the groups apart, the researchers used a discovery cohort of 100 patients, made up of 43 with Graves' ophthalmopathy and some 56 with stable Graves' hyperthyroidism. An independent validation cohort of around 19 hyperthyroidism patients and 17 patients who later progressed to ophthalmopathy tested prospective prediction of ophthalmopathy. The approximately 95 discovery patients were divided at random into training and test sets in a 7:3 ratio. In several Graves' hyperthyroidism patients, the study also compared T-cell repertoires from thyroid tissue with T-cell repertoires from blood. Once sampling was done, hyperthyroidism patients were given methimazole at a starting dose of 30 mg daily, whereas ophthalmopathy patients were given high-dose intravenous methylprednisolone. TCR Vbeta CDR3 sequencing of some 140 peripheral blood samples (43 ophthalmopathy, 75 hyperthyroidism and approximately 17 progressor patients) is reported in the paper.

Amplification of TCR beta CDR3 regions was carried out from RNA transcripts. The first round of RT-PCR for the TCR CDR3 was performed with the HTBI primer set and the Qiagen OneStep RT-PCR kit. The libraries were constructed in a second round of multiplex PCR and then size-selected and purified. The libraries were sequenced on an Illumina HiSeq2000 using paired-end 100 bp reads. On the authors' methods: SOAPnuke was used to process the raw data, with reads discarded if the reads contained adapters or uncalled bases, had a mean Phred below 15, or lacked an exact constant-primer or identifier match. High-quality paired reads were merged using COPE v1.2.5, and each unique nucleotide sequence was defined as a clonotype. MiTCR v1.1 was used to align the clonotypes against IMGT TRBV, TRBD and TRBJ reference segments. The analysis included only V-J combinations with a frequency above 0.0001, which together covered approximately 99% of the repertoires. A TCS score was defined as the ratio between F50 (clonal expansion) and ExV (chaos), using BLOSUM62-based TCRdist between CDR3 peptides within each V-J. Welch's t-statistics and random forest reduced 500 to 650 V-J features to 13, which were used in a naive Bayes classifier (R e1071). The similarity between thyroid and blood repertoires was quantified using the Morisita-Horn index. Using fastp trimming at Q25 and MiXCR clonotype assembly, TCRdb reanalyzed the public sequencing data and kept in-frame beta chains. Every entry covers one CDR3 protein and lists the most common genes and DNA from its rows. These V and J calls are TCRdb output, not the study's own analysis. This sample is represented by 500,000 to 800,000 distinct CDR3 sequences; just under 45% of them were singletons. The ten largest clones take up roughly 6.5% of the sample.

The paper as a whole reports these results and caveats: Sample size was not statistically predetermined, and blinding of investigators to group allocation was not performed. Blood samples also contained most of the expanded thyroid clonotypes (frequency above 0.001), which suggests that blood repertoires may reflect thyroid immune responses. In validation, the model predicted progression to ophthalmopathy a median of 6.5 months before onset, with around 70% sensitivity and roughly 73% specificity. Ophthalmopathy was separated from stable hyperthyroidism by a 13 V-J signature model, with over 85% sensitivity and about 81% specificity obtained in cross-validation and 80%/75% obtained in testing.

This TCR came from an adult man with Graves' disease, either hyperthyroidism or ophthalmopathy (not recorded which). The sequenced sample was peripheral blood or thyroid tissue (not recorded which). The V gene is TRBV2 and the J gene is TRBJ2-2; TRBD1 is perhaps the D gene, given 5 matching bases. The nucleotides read TGTGCCAGCAGTGAAGAACAGGTCAACACCGGGGAGCTGTTTTTT. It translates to CASSEEQVNTGELFF.